The TCR beta chain described here comes from a study of breast tumors, draining lymph nodes, adjacent tissues. Axillary draining lymph nodes of breast cancer patients supplied the node samples. MiXCR, run by TCRdb on the multiplex PCR reads, gives a single entry per CDR3 protein. The sample shows fewer than 150,000 distinct CDR3 sequences, about 20% of them seen only once. This clonotype was counted many times. Unmatched junction bases numbered 6, after V lost 4 bases and J lost 6 bases. Per germline, CDR1 SGHRS and CDR2 YFSETQ. There are 16 residues in the CDR3. The J gene is TRBJ2-2, the V gene TRBV5-1, with 13 bases aligning to TRBD2. This receptor was identified in a female donor with breast cancer. Some clones in this sample may be carry-over from other donors' samples. Sequenced material: axillary lymph node tissue. Here the CDR3 reads CASSQRGLAGAGELFF. CDR3 sequence (DNA): TGCGCCAGCAGCCAACGCGGACTAGCGGGAGCCGGGGAGCTGTTTTTT.